This is a list of T cell receptor delta chains from one sample in a study of Vδ1+ human thymocytes. TCRdb processed the multiplex PCR reads again with the CATT caller. The sample consists of under 25,000 delta-chain clones, roughly 29% of them appearing once. The sequenced sample was Vdelta1+ gamma-delta thymocytes from the thymus. These receptor sequences come from a boy under three years old who had congenital heart surgery. Both conserved end residues are part of each CDR3. A D gene is named only where the DNA matches it firmly. Clone size, where shown, is once, few, many, or a class for clones that have expanded.

D gene	V gene	clone size	J gene	CDR3 protein	CDR3 DNA
TRDD3	TRDV1	-	TRDJ1	CALGELRNWGIRDLELIF	TGTGCTCTTGGGGAACTAAGGAACTGGGGGATACGGGACCTTGAGCTCATCTTT
-	TRDV1	-	TRDJ1	CARGESLGTRNGKLIF	TGTGCTCGTGGGGAATCCCTCGGTACCCGAAACGGTAAACTCATCTTT
TRDD3	TRDV1	medium-sized	TRDJ1	CALGEPRATGGYGKLIF	TGTGCTCTTGGGGAACCCAGGGCTACTGGGGGATACGGCAAACTCATCTTT
TRDD3	TRDV1	-	TRDJ1	CALGELQYHPVLGDITDKLIF	TGTGCTCTTGGGGAACTCCAATACCACCCCGTACTGGGGGATATCACCGATAAACTCATCTTT
TRDD3	TRDV1	few	TRDJ1	CALGEAMGDTPRDKLIF	TGTGCTCTTGGGGAAGCGATGGGGGATACGCCCCGCGATAAACTCATCTTT
TRDD3	TRDV1	-	TRDJ1	CALGDPRWGIRDKLIF	TGTGCTCTTGGGGACCCCCGCTGGGGGATACGTGATAAACTCATCTTT
-	TRDV1	few	TRDJ1	CALGDDFFDKLIF	TGTGCTCTTGGGGATGATTTCTTCGATAAACTCATCTTT
-	TRDV1	-	TRDJ1	CAHGERYPLGKLIF	TGTGCTCATGGGGAACGATACCCACTAGGTAAACTCATCTTT
TRDD3	TRDV1	few	TRDJ1	CALDARGASVLPYWGSTDKLIF	TGTGCTCTTGATGCCCGGGGTGCGTCAGTCCTACCATACTGGGGGAGCACCGATAAACTCATCTTT
-	TRDV1	-	TRDJ1	CAVGELEVGPMGTGNNNTTDKLIF	TGTGCTGTTGGGGAACTCGAGGTGGGTCCTATGGGTACTGGGAACAATAATACGACCGATAAACTCATCTTT